This TCR beta chain was identified during a study of T cells in Graves' hyperthyroidism and ophthalmopathy. The sample holds many counts of this clonotype. The CDR3 totals 16 residues. The V gene end was trimmed by 5 bases and the J gene end by 4 bases; junction bases not matched to a gene: 6. Germline assignment: CDR1 SNHLY and CDR2 FYNNEI. Amplification targeted TCR beta CDR3 regions from RNA transcripts. Carried out on the TCR CDR3, a first-round RT-PCR used the HTBI primer set. TCRdb ran MiXCR on the multiplex PCR reads and lists one entry per CDR3 protein. In the table there are 450,000 to 700,000 distinct CDR3 sequences, about 45% of which are singletons.

This chain connects TRBV2 to TRBJ2-2; 11 nucleotides line up with TRBD1. Sequencing used peripheral blood or thyroid tissue (not recorded which). This TCR was sampled from an adult woman with Graves' disease, either hyperthyroidism or ophthalmopathy (not recorded which). The CDR3 sequence: CASSPGQGAGTGELFF. The CDR3 DNA sequence: TGTGCCAGCAGTCCAGGACAGGGGGCGGGCACCGGGGAGCTGTTTTTT.